This T cell receptor (beta chain) derives from a study of Ad26.COV2.S vaccination and SARS-CoV-2 variants. About the research overall: Into the muscle, Ad26.COV2.S was dosed once or twice, 56 days apart. Study results and caveats: Whether participants received vaccine or placebo, their non-spike TCR breadth was similar.

This CDR3 has 13 amino acids. J gave up 4 bases and V 7 bases, and 8 bases lay outside the gene matches. Germline V gene lookup returns CDR1 SQVTM and CDR2 ANQGSEA. Profiled with immunoSEQ multiplex PCR; TCRdb holds only in-frame clones, not every one. Here the sample spans a few hundred thousand clones, 75% to 90% being singletons. Treatment defined: some 20 received Ad26.COV2.S at low or high dose, single or two shots; several received placebo; per-sample allocation not given. Each sample was drawn 63 days after the first injection (of vaccine or placebo). Details on this clone: As yet, its antigen is unknown.

V is TRBV29-1 and J is TRBJ1-2; 8 bases line up with TRBD1. This sequence was found in a person between 18 and 65 years old who received the Ad26.COV2.S COVID-19 vaccine or a placebo. The sample here was peripheral blood, taken in a trial of Ad26.COV2.S vaccine versus placebo. CDR3 in DNA: TGCAGCGGGTTGGACAGGGAAGCCTATGGCTACACCTTC. Translated, it gives CSGLDREAYGYTF.